This is a list of T cell receptor beta chains from one sample in a study of T-cell memory formation after mild COVID-19. One entry per CDR3 protein, called by TCRdb with MiXCR from the 5' RACE reads. Among roughly 51,000 distinct CDR3 sequences listed, around 7.2% were seen once. The specimen was PBMCs or a T cell subset sorted from them (not recorded which). Source of these receptors: a man aged 18 to 29 who had mild COVID-19 (a few samples of this study predate the infection). Cell type and time point are not known. The CDR3 runs from the conserved cysteine through the conserved F or W. D genes are given only for firm matches.

J: TRBJ2-3
V: TRBV28
D: TRBD1
CDR3: CASSSWDRLTDTQYF

J: TRBJ2-3
V: TRBV7-2
D: TRBD2
CDR3: CASSLNIAGADTQYF

J: TRBJ2-1
V: TRBV7-9
D: -
CDR3: CASSVGFLVEQFF

J: TRBJ2-5
V: TRBV7-3
D: -
CDR3: CASSQNRGGQETQYF

J: TRBJ1-2
V: TRBV20-1
D: -
CDR3: CSAREGGYGYTF

J: TRBJ1-3
V: TRBV20-1
D: -
CDR3: CSASVGGSSGNTIYF

J: TRBJ1-5
V: TRBV20-1
D: -
CDR3: CSASSDTWRGQPQHF

J: TRBJ2-7
V: TRBV7-2
D: TRBD2
CDR3: CASSLGGGYEQYF

J: TRBJ2-7
V: TRBV4-3
D: -
CDR3: CASSQSTGPYEQYF

J: TRBJ2-5
V: TRBV14
D: -
CDR3: CASSQDSIYLKETQYF

J: TRBJ2-7
V: TRBV2
D: -
CDR3: CASVYAGEQYF

J: TRBJ2-7
V: TRBV12-3/TRBV12-4
D: -
CDR3: CASSPGSGFSYEQYF

J: TRBJ2-7
V: TRBV7-2
D: TRBD2
CDR3: CASSSPGLAGTNSYEQYF

J: TRBJ2-6
V: TRBV7-6
D: -
CDR3: CASSLGESWLIGANVLTF

J: TRBJ2-2
V: TRBV10-3
D: -
CDR3: CAIRLVLGSGELFF

J: TRBJ2-3
V: TRBV9
D: TRBD2
CDR3: CASTRTSGGSDTQYF

J: TRBJ1-2
V: TRBV12-3/TRBV12-4
D: TRBD1
CDR3: CASRGTGASNYGYTF

J: TRBJ2-5
V: TRBV4-1
D: TRBD1
CDR3: CASKLGWDRQETQYF

J: TRBJ2-4
V: TRBV4-2
D: -
CDR3: CASSQDLGNIQYF

J: TRBJ2-7
V: TRBV9
D: -
CDR3: CASRDGSYEQYF

J: TRBJ2-5
V: TRBV5-1
D: TRBD2
CDR3: CASSSNGGGRETQYF

J: TRBJ2-5
V: TRBV7-2
D: -
CDR3: CASSTSGETQYF

J: TRBJ2-3
V: TRBV12-5
D: -
CDR3: CASGSQGITDTQYF

J: TRBJ1-3
V: TRBV7-2
D: TRBD1
CDR3: CASSPRTGSGNTIYF

J: TRBJ2-1
V: TRBV11-2
D: -
CDR3: CASSLEPGLEQFF

J: TRBJ2-6
V: TRBV6-1
D: -
CDR3: CAASGGDSGANVLTF

J: TRBJ2-5
V: TRBV19
D: -
CDR3: CASSFSTGQETQYF

J: TRBJ2-3
V: TRBV5-1
D: -
CDR3: CASSFSNPADTQYF

J: TRBJ1-1
V: TRBV2
D: -
CDR3: CASRYSPNTEAFF

J: TRBJ2-1
V: TRBV24-1
D: TRBD2
CDR3: CATSDLSSGSYNEQFF

J: TRBJ1-1
V: TRBV7-2
D: -
CDR3: CASSLAGGFEAFF

J: TRBJ2-1
V: TRBV5-5
D: TRBD2
CDR3: CASSFLAGGPEFF

J: TRBJ1-5
V: TRBV7-3
D: -
CDR3: CASSSQNGQPQHF

J: TRBJ2-6
V: TRBV5-1
D: -
CDR3: CATSRTAGANVLTF

J: TRBJ2-7
V: TRBV5-5
D: -
CDR3: CASSLDSNSYEQYF

J: TRBJ1-2
V: TRBV15
D: -
CDR3: CATSRDRHRYGYTF

J: TRBJ1-2
V: TRBV6-5
D: -
CDR3: CASSYAGGYTF

J: TRBJ1-5
V: TRBV11-2
D: -
CDR3: CASSLGLSQPQHF

J: TRBJ2-3
V: TRBV5-4
D: -
CDR3: CASSFPGPDTQYF

J: TRBJ2-7
V: TRBV6-5
D: -
CDR3: CASSYMLTGTYEQYF

J: TRBJ1-3
V: TRBV12-3/TRBV12-4
D: TRBD1
CDR3: CASSPQTGLSGNTIYF

J: TRBJ2-1
V: TRBV5-1
D: TRBD2
CDR3: CASSFLSGGANEQFF

J: TRBJ2-3
V: TRBV7-9
D: TRBD2
CDR3: CASSLGGLGGTDTQYF

J: TRBJ1-6
V: TRBV7-8
D: TRBD1
CDR3: CASSSNPGTGLSPLHF

J: TRBJ2-2
V: TRBV7-2
D: TRBD2
CDR3: CASSLLSRGDTGELFF

J: TRBJ2-7
V: TRBV2
D: TRBD1
CDR3: CASRPQQGDEQYF

J: TRBJ2-2
V: TRBV5-8
D: -
CDR3: CASSLQLGGRRELFF

J: TRBJ2-5
V: TRBV6-2/TRBV6-3
D: TRBD2
CDR3: CASSPRTSGVQETQYF

J: TRBJ2-1
V: TRBV14
D: -
CDR3: CASSQVSPYYNEQFF

J: TRBJ1-5
V: TRBV27
D: -
CDR3: CASSLSGFGRAGISQPQHF

J: TRBJ2-3
V: TRBV6-4
D: -
CDR3: CASSDSPASSTDTQYF

J: TRBJ1-1
V: TRBV6-5
D: -
CDR3: CASSYRTHKGNTEAFF

J: TRBJ2-1
V: TRBV7-2
D: -
CDR3: CASSRAGSSYNEQFF

J: TRBJ1-1
V: TRBV12-3/TRBV12-4
D: TRBD1
CDR3: CASRLGQGAAFF

J: TRBJ1-1
V: TRBV7-3
D: TRBD1
CDR3: CASSKQGVSVDTEAFF

J: TRBJ2-7
V: TRBV11-2
D: -
CDR3: CASSLLGGAYEQYF

J: TRBJ2-1
V: TRBV29-1
D: -
CDR3: CSVPGTIQFF

J: TRBJ2-3
V: TRBV6-7
D: -
CDR3: CASSPLGPPSLWSTDTQYF

J: TRBJ2-7
V: TRBV19
D: -
CDR3: CASSIRNSYEQYF